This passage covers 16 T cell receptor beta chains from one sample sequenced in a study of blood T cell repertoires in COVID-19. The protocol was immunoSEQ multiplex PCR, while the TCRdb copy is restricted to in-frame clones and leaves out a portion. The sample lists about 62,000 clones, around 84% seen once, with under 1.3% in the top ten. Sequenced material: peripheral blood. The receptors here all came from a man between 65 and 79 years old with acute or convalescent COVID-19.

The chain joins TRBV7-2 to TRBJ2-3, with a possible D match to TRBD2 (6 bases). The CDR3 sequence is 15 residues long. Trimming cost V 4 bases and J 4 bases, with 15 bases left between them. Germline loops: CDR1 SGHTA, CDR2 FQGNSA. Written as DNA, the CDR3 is TGTGCCAGCAGCTCAGGTGCGGGGTTGCCAGATACGCAGTATTTT. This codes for CASSSGAGLPDTQYF.

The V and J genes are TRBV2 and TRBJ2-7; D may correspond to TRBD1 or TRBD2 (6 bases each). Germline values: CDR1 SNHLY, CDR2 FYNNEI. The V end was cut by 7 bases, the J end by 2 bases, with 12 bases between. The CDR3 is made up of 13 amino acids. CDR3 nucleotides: TGTGCCAGCAATGAGGGGGGTCCCTACGAGCAGTACTTC. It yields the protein CASNEGGPYEQYF.

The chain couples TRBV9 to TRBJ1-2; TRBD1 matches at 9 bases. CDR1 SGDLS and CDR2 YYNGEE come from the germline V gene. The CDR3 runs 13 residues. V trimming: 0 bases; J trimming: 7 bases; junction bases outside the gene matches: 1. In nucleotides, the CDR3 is TGTGCCAGCAGCGTAGGACAGGGGGTTGGCTACACCTTC. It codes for CASSVGQGVGYTF.

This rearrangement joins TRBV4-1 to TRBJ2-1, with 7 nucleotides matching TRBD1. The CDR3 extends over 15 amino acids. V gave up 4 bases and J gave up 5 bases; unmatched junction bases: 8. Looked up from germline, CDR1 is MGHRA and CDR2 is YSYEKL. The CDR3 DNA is TGCGCCAGCAGCCGCTCCGGACAGGTGAACAATGAGCAGTTCTTC. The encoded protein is CASSRSGQVNNEQFF.

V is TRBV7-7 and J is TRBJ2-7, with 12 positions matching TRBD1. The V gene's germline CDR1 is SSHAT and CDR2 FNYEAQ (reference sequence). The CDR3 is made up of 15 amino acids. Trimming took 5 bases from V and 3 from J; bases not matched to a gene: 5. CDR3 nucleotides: TGTGCCAGCAGCGAAGGGACAGGGGGCATCTACGAGCAGTACTTC. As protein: CASSEGTGGIYEQYF.

CDR3 coding DNA: TGTGCCAGCAGCAACCGGGACAGGGGGTACTCTGGGGCCAACGTCCTGACTTTC. Its protein is CASSNRDRGYSGANVLTF. This chain joins TRBV3-1 (or the pseudogene TRBV3-2) and TRBJ2-6; 11 nucleotides agree with TRBD1. The V gene's germline CDR1 is LGHDT and CDR2 YNNKEL (reference sequence). Losses at the gene ends were 5 bases for V and 0 bases for J; bases not matched to a gene: 6. The CDR3 covers 18 residues.

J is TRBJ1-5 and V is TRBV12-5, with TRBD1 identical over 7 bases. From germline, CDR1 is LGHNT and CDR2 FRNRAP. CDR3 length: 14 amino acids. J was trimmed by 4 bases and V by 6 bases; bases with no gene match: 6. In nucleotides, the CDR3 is TGTGCTAGTGGACCCGGGACAGTTAATCAGCCCCAGCATTTT. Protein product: CASGPGTVNQPQHF.

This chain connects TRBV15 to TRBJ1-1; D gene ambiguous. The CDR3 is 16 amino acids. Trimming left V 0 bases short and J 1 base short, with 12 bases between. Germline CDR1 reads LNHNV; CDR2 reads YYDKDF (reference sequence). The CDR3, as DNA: TGTGCCACCAGCAGAGACGAGGGTAGGGCGAACACTGAAGCTTTCTTT. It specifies CATSRDEGRANTEAFF.

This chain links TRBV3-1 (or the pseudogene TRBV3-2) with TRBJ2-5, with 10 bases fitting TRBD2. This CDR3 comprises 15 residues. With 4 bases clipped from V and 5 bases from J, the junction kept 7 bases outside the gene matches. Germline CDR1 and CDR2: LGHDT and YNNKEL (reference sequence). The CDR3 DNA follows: TGTGCCAGCAGCCCCCCGGGGACTAGCGTCGAGACCCAGTACTTC. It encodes CASSPPGTSVETQYF.

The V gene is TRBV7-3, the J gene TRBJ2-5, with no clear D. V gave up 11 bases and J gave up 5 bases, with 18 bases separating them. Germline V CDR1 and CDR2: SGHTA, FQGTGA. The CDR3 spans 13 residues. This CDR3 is CASSVVPSETQYF. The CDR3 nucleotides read TGTGCCTCCTCCGTTGTCCCCTCGGAGACCCAGTACTTC.

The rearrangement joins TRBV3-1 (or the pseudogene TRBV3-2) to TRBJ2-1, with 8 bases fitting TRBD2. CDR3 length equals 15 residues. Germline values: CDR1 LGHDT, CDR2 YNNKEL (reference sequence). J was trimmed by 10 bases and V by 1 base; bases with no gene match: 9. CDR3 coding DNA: TGTGCCAGCAGCCAAGGGGGACTAGGTACGTACGAGCAGTTCTTC. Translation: CASSQGGLGTYEQFF.

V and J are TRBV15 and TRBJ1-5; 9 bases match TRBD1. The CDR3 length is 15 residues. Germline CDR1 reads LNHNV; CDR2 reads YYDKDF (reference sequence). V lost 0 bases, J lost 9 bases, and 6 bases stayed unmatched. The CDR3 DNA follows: TGTGCCACCAGCAGAGATTCAAAACAGGGGGCGCCCCAGCATTTT. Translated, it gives CATSRDSKQGAPQHF.

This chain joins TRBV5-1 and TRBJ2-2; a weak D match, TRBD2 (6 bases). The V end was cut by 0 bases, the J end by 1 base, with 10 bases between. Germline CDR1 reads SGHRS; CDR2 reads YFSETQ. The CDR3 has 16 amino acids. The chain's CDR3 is CASSLDPAGNTGELFF. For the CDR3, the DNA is TGCGCCAGCAGCTTGGATCCAGCGGGGAACACCGGGGAGCTGTTTTTT. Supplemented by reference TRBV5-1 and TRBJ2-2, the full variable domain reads KAGVTQTPRYLIKTRGQQVTLSCSPISGHRSVSWYQQTPGQGLQFLFEYFSETQRNKGNFPGRFSGRQFSNSRSEMNVSTLELGDSALYLCASSLDPAGNTGELFFGEGSRLTVL.

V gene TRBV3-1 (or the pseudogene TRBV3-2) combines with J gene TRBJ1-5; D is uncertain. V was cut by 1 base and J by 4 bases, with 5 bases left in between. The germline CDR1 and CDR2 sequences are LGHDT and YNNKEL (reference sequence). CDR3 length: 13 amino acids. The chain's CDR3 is CASSQARNQPQHF. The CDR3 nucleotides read TGTGCCAGCAGCCAAGCCAGAAATCAGCCCCAGCATTTT.

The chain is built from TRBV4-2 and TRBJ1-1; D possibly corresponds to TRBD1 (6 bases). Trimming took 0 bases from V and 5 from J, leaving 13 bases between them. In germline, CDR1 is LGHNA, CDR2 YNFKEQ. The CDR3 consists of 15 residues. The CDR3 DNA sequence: TGTGCCAGCAGCCAAGAAAACAGGGTTCATACTGAAGCTTTCTTT. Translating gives CASSQENRVHTEAFF.

The CDR3 region is CASSLAGTGTDTQYF. CDR3 coding DNA: TGCGCCAGCAGCTTGGCCGGGACAGGGACAGATACGCAGTATTTT. V usage is TRBV5-1 and J usage is TRBJ2-3, with 9 bases identical to TRBD1. The J segment lost 3 bases and the V segment lost 0 bases, leaving 2 bases of the junction unmatched. The CDR3 runs 15 residues. CDR1 and CDR2 from the germline V gene are SGHRS and YFSETQ.